These 3 T cell receptor beta chains were sequenced from one sample in a study of blood T cells in healthy people across ages. Then a second PCR, running roughly 7 to 12 cycles, was carried out with a sample-barcoded 5' primer and a J-beta primer mix. TCRdb fed the 5' RACE reads into MiXCR, producing one record per CDR3 protein. Of hundreds of thousands of distinct CDR3 sequences in the sample, around 25% were seen once. This sample was also put to use in a study of T cells of mothers and their children.

The source material was blood. The receptors derive from a boy between 10 and 17 years old in good health.

This clonotype was picked up a small number of times. The V and J genes are TRBV29-1 and TRBJ2-5; the D call may be TRBD1 or TRBD2 (5 bases each). The end of the DNA aligns better with TRBJ2-7, so the J call may be wrong. Per germline, CDR1 SQVTM and CDR2 ANQGSEA. This CDR3 is 16 amino acids long. CDR3 DNA: TGCAGCGTTGTTGTATTCGGGGCGGGCCTCTCCTACGAGCAGTACTTC. It yields the protein CSVVVFGAGLSYEQYF.

V is TRBV6-6 and J is TRBJ2-7, with TRBD1 matching over 7 bases. V lost 7 bases to trimming and J lost 4 bases; unmatched junction nucleotides: 7. Germline loops: CDR1 MNHNY, CDR2 SVGAGI (reference sequence). The CDR3 extends over 13 amino acids. The CDR3 DNA follows: TGTGCCAGCACGATAGACAGGGCGTACGAGCAGTACTTC. Protein sequence: CASTIDRAYEQYF.

This clonotype was seen more than once but under ten times. The chain employs TRBV6-1 and TRBJ2-7, with D unclear. This CDR3 region has 12 residues. From germline, CDR1 is MNHNS and CDR2 SASEGT. V was clipped by 2 bases and J by 3 bases, with 5 bases between them. This chain's CDR3 is CASSELGYEQYF. DNA for the CDR3: TGTGCCAGCAGTGAATTGGGCTACGAGCAGTACTTC.